This entry concerns a single TCR beta chain. As yet, its antigen is unknown. The CDR3 runs to 12 residues. V lost 6 bases, J lost 6 bases, and 8 bases lay in between. Germline V gene sequence: CDR1 MRHNA, CDR2 SNTAGT. This sample was taken from a study of blood T cells in healthy people across ages. On the study more broadly: There was about one barcoded beta molecule captured by template switching per two T cells.

The study recruited healthy Caucasian donors from Russia who were aged about 6 to 95. Sample-barcoded 5' priming and a J-beta primer mix drove a second PCR of roughly 7 to 11 cycles. Each cDNA molecule, via a template-switch adaptor with 12 random nucleotides, was tagged. In TCRdb, the 5' RACE reads were re-called with MiXCR into one record per CDR3 protein. The table records about 1.1 million distinct CDR3 sequences, 35% to 40% of them present only once. Study outcomes and limitations: There were more naive CD4+ cells and higher diversity in long-lived donors than in aged donors.

The gene calls are TRBV6-4 and TRBJ2-2, with D unresolved. The origin of this receptor is a man aged 18 to 30 in good health. Sequencing was carried out using blood. The CDR3 region is CASSGSPGELFF. CDR3 coding DNA: TGTGCCAGCAGCGGATCCCCCGGGGAGCTGTTTTTT.